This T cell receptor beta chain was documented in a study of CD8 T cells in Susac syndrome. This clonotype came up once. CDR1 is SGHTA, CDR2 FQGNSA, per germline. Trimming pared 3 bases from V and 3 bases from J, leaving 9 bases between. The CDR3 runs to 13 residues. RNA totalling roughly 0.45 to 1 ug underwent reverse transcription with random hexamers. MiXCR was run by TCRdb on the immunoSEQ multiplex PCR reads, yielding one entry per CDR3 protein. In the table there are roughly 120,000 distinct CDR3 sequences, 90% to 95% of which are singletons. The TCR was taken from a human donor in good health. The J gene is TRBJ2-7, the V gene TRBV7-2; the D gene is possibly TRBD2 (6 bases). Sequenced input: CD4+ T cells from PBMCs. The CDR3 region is CASSFVEGYEQYF. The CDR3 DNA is TGTGCCAGCAGCTTTGTGGAGGGCTACGAGCAGTACTTC.